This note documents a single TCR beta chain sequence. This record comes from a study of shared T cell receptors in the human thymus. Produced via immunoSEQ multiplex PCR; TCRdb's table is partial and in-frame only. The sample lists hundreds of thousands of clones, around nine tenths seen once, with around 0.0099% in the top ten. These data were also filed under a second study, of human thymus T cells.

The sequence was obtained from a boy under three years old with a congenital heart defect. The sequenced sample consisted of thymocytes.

CDR3 residues: CASSTNRTGGPHTDTQYF. The DNA of the CDR3 is TGTGCCAGCAGTACCAATAGGACAGGGGGCCCCCACACAGATACGCAGTATTTT. This sequence joins TRBV27 and TRBJ2-3, with 11 positions matching TRBD1. V lost 5 bases to trimming and J lost 2 bases; unmatched junction nucleotides: 12. The CDR3 is made up of 18 amino acids. The germline V gene has CDR1 MNHEY and CDR2 SMNVEV (reference sequence).